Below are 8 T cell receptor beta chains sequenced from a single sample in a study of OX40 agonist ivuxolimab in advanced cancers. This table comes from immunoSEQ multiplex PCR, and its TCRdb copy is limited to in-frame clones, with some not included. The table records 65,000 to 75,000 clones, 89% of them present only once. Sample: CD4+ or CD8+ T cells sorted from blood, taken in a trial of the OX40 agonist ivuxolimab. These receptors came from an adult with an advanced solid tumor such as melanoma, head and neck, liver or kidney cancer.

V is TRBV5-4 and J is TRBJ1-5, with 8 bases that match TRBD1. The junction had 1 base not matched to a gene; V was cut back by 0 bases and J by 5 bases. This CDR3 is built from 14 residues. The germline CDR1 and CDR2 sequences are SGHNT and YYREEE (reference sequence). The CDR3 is CASSLVGQDQPQHF. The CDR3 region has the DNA TGTGCCAGCAGCTTGGTGGGACAGGATCAGCCCCAGCATTTT.

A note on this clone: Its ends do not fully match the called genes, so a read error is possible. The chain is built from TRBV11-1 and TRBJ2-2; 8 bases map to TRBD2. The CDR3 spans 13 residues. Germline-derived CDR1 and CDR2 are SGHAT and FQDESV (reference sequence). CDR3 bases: TGTGCCAGCAGCCTAGCGGGCACCGGGGAGCTGTTTTTT. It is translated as CASSLAGTGELFF.

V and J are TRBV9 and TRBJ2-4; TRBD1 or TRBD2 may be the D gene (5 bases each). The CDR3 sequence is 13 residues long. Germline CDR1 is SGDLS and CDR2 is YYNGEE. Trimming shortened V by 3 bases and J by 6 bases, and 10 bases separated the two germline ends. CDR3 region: CASSASGPNIQYF. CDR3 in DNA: TGTGCCAGCAGCGCTTCGGGGCCAAACATTCAGTACTTC. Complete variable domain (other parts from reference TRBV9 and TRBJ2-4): DSGVTQTPKHLITATGQRVTLRCSPRSGDLSVYWYQQSLDQGLQFLIQYYNGEERAKGNILERFSAQQFPDLHSELNLSSLELGDSALYFCASSASGPNIQYFGAGTRLSVL.

The CDR3 region is CAFRYRGIPGGYTF. The CDR3 bases are TGTGCCTTTCGCTACAGGGGGATTCCAGGAGGCTACACCTTC. The gene calls are TRBV30 and TRBJ1-2; 8 bases agree with TRBD1. Trimming took 7 bases from V and 8 from J; bases not matched to a gene: 15. This CDR3 has 14 residues. Germline V gene sequence: CDR1 GTSNPN, CDR2 SVGIG (reference sequence).

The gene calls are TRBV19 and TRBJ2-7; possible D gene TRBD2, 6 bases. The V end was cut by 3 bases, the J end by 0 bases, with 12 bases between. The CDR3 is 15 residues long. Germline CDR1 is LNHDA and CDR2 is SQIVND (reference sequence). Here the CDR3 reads CASSMGGAGSYEQYF. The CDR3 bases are TGTGCCAGTAGTATGGGCGGGGCGGGCTCCTACGAGCAGTACTTC.

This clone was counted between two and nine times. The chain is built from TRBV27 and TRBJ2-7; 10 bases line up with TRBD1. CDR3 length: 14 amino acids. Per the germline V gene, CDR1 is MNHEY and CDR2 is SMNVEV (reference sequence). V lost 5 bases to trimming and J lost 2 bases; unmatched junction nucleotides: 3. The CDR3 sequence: CASSHGQGAYEQYF. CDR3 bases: TGTGCCAGCAGTCACGGACAGGGGGCCTACGAGCAGTACTTC.

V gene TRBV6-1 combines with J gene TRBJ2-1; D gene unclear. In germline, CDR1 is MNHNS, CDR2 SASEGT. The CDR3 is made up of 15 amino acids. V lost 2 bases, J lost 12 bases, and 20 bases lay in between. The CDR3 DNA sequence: TGTGCCAGCAGTGAATGGGGTCTACATCCCGCCGGGCAGTTCTTC. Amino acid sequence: CASSEWGLHPAGQFF.

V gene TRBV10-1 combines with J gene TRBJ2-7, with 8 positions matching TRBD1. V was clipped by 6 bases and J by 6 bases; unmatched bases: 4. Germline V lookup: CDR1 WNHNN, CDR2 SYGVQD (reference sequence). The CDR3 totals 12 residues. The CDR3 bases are TGCGCCAGCAGCGTAGACAGGGGCGAGCAGTACTTC. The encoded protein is CASSVDRGEQYF.